The clone carrying this TCR beta chain appeared a few times. The sample originates from a study of T-cell reconstitution after alpha-beta-depleted transplantation in children. A library of TCRbeta sequences, prepared with unique molecular identifiers, was generated. One entry per CDR3 protein results from TCRdb running MiXCR on the PCR reads. The repertoire holds about 230,000 distinct CDR3 sequences, with 12% as singletons. This CDR3 comprises 12 residues. Germline loops: CDR1 DFQATT, CDR2 SNEGSKA (reference sequence). V lost 4 bases and J lost 7, with 13 bases in between. The chain joins TRBV20-1 to TRBJ1-2; no reliable D call. The input for sequencing was PBMCs from the stem cell graft donor, taken from the stem cell graft. This receptor was identified in a human donor who donated a stem cell graft to a child with acute lymphoblastic leukemia. The CDR3 nucleotides read TGCAGTGCTAAGAAGCGTGAGGGTGGCTACACCTTC. As protein: CSAKKREGGYTF.